The 8 T cell receptor beta chains reported below all come from one sample, sequenced in a study of T cells of healthy individuals. In TCRdb, the 5' RACE reads were re-called with MiXCR into one record per CDR3 protein. The repertoire has tens of thousands of distinct CDR3 sequences, roughly 17% of them found once; the top ten carry around 4.5%. The receptors shown here come from a human donor in good health.

V gene TRBV2 combines with J gene TRBJ2-5; D is unresolved. Trimming stripped 5 bases from V and 0 bases from J, with 7 bases between. CDR1 is SNHLY, CDR2 FYNNEI, per germline. The CDR3 runs to 13 residues. CDR3 DNA: TGTGCCAGCAGTCCTGACTACCAAGAGACCCAGTACTTC. Its protein product is CASSPDYQETQYF.

This clonotype was counted between two and nine times. J is TRBJ1-4 and V is TRBV7-2; D call uncertain. CDR1 SGHTA and CDR2 FQGNSA come from the germline V gene. V lost 2 bases to trimming and J lost 0 bases, with 4 bases between them. The CDR3 has 14 residues. The CDR3 bases are TGTGCCAGCAGCTTACAGACAACTAATGAAAAACTGTTTTTT. Residues: CASSLQTTNEKLFF. Supplemented by reference TRBV7-2 and TRBJ1-4, the full variable domain reads GAGVSQSPSNKVTEKGKDVELRCDPISGHTALYWYRQSLGQGLEFLIYFQGNSAPDKSGLPSDRFSAERTGGSVSTLTIQRTQQEDSAVYLCASSLQTTNEKLFFGSGTQLSVL.

This clonotype was found a few times. The chain carries TRBV2 and TRBJ2-1; TRBD2 might be the D (5 bases). The germline gives CDR1 SNHLY, CDR2 FYNNEI. This CDR3 has 16 amino acids. The V and J ends lost 6 bases and 1 base respectively, with 16 bases between them. The DNA of the CDR3 is TGTGCCAGCAGCGATCCTACTAGTGGGTCCTACAATGAGCAGTTCTTC. As protein: CASSDPTSGSYNEQFF.

This clonotype was counted at least ten times. The chain joins TRBV5-1 to TRBJ2-7, with 9 bases matching TRBD1. The germline gives CDR1 SGHRS, CDR2 YFSETQ. The CDR3 totals 15 residues. The trim removed 2 bases at V and 2 bases at J, leaving 5 bases unmatched. This chain's CDR3 is CASSLSGTGTYEQYF. The CDR3 DNA reads TGCGCCAGCAGCTTATCCGGGACAGGGACCTACGAGCAGTACTTC.

There are many counts of this clonotype. CDR3: CASSQIQRAGGPGTQYF. The CDR3 DNA reads as TGTGCCAGCAGCCAAATACAAAGAGCGGGGGGGCCTGGCACGCAGTATTTT. V is TRBV3-1 and J is TRBJ2-3, with 10 bases that match TRBD2. Germline CDR1 reads LGHDT; CDR2 reads YNNKEL (reference sequence). The CDR3 has 17 residues. V dropped 2 bases and J dropped 9; count of bases not matched to a gene: 14.

V is TRBV25-1 and J is TRBJ1-6; 9 bases line up with TRBD1. The CDR3 extends over 14 amino acids. Trimming removed 6 bases from V and 8 bases from J; junction bases left unmatched: 5. From germline, CDR1 is MGHDK and CDR2 SYGVNS. Written as DNA, the CDR3 is TGTGCCAGCAGGGGGACAGGGTTGGATTCACCCCTCCACTTT. Translated: CASRGTGLDSPLHF.

This sequence joins TRBV12-3 or TRBV12-4 and TRBJ2-5, with TRBD2 identical over 7 bases. Germline trimming cut 6 bases from V and 1 base from J; bases unmatched to any gene: 8. The CDR3 runs 15 residues. The CDR3 DNA reads as TGTGCCAGCAGCCCCAATCTAGCGGCCCAAGAGACCCAGTACTTC. As protein: CASSPNLAAQETQYF.

This clonotype has ten or more counts. The chain uses TRBV7-3 and TRBJ1-2; maybe TRBD1 (6 bases). CDR3 length: 13 residues. CDR1 and CDR2 from the germline V gene are SGHTA and FQGTGA. The V gene lost 5 bases and the J gene lost 4 bases, with 11 bases spanning the gap. The CDR3 protein is CASSQGQLYGYTF. The DNA for the CDR3 is TGTGCCAGCAGCCAGGGGCAGCTCTATGGCTACACCTTC. Full variable domain (outside the CDR3, taken from reference TRBV7-3 and TRBJ1-2): GAGVSQTPSNKVTEKGKYVELRCDPISGHTALYWYRQSLGQGPEFLIYFQGTGAADDSGLPNDRFFAVRPEGSVSTLKIQRTERGDSAVYLCASSQGQLYGYTFGSGTRLTVV.